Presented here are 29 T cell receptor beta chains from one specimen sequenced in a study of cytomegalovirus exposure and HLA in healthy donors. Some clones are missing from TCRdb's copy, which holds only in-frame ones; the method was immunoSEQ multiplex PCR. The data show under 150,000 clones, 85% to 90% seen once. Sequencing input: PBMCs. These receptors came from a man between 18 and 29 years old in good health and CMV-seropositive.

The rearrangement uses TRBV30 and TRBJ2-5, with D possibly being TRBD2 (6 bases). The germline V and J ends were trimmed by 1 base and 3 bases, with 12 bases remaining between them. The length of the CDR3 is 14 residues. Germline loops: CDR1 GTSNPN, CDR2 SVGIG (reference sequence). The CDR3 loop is CAWSEAGGKETQYF. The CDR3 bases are TGTGCCTGGAGTGAGGCCGGGGGAAAAGAGACCCAGTACTTC.

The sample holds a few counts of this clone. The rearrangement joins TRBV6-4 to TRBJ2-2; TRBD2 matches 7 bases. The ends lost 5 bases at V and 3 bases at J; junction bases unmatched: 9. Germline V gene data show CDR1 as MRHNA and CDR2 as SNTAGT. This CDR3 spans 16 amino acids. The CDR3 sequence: CASSPLAGDDTGELFF. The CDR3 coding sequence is TGTGCCAGCAGTCCCCTGGCGGGAGACGACACCGGGGAGCTGTTTTTT.

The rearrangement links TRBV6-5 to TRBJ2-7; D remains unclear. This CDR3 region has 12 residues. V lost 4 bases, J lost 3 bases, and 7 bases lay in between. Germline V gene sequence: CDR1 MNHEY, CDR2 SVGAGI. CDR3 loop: CASSSPNYEQYF. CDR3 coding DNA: TGTGCCAGCAGTTCCCCCAACTACGAGCAGTACTTC.

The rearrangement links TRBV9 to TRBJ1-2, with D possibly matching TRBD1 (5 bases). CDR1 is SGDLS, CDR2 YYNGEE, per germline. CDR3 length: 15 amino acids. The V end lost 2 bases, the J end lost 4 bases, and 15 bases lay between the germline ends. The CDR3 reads CASSVYDRQTYGYTF. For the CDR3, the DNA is TGTGCCAGCAGCGTTTACGACAGACAGACCTATGGCTACACCTTC.

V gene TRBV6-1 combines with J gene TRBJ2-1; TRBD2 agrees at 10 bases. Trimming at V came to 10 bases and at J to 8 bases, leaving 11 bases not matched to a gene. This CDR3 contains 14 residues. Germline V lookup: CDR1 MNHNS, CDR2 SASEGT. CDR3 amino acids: CATSVLAGPHEQFF. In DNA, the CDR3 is TGTGCCACATCAGTACTAGCGGGGCCCCATGAGCAGTTCTTC.

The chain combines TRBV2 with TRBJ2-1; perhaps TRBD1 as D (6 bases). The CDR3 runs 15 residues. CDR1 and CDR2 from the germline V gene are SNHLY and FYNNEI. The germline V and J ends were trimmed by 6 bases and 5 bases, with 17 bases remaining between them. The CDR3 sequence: CASSLLVRQDNEQFF. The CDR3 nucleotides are TGTGCCAGCAGCCTCCTCGTTCGACAGGACAATGAGCAGTTCTTC.

The CDR3 DNA follows: TGCAGCGTCGACGGAGACACAGATACGCAGTATTTT. Translated: CSVDGDTDTQYF. The chain joins TRBV29-1 to TRBJ2-3; D is unresolved. Looked up from germline, CDR1 is SQVTM and CDR2 is ANQGSEA. The V end was cut by 6 bases, the J end by 2 bases, with 9 bases between. The CDR3 length is 12 residues.

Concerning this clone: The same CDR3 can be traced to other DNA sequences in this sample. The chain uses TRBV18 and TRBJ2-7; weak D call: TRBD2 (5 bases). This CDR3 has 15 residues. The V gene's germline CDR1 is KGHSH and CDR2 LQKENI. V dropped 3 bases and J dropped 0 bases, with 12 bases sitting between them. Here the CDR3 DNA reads TGTGCCAGCTCACCGGCGGGCGGTAGCTCCTACGAGCAGTACTTC. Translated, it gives CASSPAGGSSYEQYF.

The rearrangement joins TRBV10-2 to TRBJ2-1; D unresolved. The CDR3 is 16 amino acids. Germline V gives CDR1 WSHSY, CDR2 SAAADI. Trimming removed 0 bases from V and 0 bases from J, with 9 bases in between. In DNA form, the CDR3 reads TGCGCCAGCAGTGAGTCCCCCTCGGGCTCCTACAATGAGCAGTTCTTC. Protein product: CASSESPSGSYNEQFF.

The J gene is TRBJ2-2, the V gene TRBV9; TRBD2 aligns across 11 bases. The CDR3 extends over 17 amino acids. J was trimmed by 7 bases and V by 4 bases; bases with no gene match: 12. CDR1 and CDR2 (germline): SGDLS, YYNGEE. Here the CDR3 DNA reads TGTGCCAGCAGCCAAACCCTGGGGACTAGCGGTGTCGGGGAGCTGTTTTTT. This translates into CASSQTLGTSGVGELFF. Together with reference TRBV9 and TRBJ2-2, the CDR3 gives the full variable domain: DSGVTQTPKHLITATGQRVTLRCSPRSGDLSVYWYQQSLDQGLQFLIQYYNGEERAKGNILERFSAQQFPDLHSELNLSSLELGDSALYFCASSQTLGTSGVGELFFGEGSRLTVL.

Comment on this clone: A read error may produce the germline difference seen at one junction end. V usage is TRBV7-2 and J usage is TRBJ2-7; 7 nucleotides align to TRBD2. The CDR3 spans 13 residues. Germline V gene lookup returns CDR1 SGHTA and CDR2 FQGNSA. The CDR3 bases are TGTGCCAGCAGCCAACCCGCAGGGAGGGAGCGGTACTTC. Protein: CASSQPAGRERYF.

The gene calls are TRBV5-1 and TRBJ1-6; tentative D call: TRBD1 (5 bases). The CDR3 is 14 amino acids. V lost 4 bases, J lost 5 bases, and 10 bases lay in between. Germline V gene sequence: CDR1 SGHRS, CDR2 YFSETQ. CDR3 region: CASSLWGDNSPLHF. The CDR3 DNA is TGCGCCAGCAGCCTATGGGGGGATAATTCACCCCTCCACTTT.

DNA for the CDR3: TGTGCCAGCTCGTCCCAGGGGCGTGGGAAGGATACGCAGTATTTT. It codes for CASSSQGRGKDTQYF. V and J are TRBV18 and TRBJ2-3; possible D gene TRBD1, 6 bases. CDR3 length: 15 residues. Germline CDR1 reads KGHSH; CDR2 reads LQKENI. V was pared by 6 bases and J by 6 bases, with 19 bases between.

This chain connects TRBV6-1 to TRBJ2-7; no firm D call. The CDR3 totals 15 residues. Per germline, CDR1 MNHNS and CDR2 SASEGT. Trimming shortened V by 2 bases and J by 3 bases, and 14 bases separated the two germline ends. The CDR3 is CASSERRLIGYEQYF. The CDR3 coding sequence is TGTGCCAGCAGTGAACGTCGACTGATCGGCTACGAGCAGTACTTC.

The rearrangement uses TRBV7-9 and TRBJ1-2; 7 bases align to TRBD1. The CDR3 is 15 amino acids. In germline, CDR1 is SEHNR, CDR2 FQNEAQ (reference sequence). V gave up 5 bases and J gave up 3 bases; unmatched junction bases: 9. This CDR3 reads CASSPTGVQHYGYTF. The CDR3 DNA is TGTGCCAGCAGCCCAACAGGGGTCCAACACTATGGCTACACCTTC.

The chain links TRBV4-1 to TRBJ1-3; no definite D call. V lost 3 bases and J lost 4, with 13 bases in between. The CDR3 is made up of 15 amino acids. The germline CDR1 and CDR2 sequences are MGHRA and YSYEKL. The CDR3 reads CASSQGKAGGNTIYF. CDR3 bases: TGCGCCAGCAGCCAGGGGAAGGCGGGAGGAAACACCATATATTTT.

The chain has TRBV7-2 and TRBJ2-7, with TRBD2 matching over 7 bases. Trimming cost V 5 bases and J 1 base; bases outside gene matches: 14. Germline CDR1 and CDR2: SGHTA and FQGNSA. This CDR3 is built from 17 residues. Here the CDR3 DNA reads TGTGCCAGCAGCCCGTCCGGGAGTGGCGGGAGATCCTACGAGCAGTACTTC. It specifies CASSPSGSGGRSYEQYF.

CDR3 amino acids: CSVKTTGIGELFF. The CDR3 DNA reads TGCAGCGTCAAAACCACAGGGATCGGGGAGCTGTTTTTT. The rearrangement uses TRBV29-1 and TRBJ2-2; a possible D gene is TRBD1 (6 bases). This CDR3 is 13 amino acids long. CDR1 and CDR2 from the germline V gene are SQVTM and ANQGSEA. The V and J ends lost 6 bases and 7 bases respectively, with 15 bases between them.

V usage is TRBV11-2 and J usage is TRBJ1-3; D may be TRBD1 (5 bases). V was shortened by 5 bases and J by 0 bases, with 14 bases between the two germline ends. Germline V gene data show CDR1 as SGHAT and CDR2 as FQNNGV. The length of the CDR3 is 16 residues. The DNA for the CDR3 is TGTGCCAGCAGCCAACGGACACCGAGCTCTGGAAACACCATATATTTT. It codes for CASSQRTPSSGNTIYF.

In nucleotides, the CDR3 is TGTGCCTGGAGTCCTAGCGGGGACTACGAGCAGTACTTC. Translation: CAWSPSGDYEQYF. The gene calls are TRBV30 and TRBJ2-7; 9 nucleotides align to TRBD2. Germline values: CDR1 GTSNPN, CDR2 SVGIG (reference sequence). CDR3 size: 13 residues. V was pared by 2 bases and J by 3 bases, with 2 bases of the junction left unmatched.

CDR3 in amino acids: CASSHPGGVTNQETQYF. For the CDR3, the DNA is TGTGCCAGCAGCCACCCAGGAGGGGTTACGAACCAAGAGACCCAGTACTTC. The rearrangement links TRBV14 to TRBJ2-5; D is perhaps TRBD2 (6 bases). With 3 bases removed from V and 0 bases from J, the gap between germline ends came to 17 bases. This CDR3 spans 17 amino acids. Germline V gene lookup returns CDR1 SGHDN and CDR2 FVKESK.

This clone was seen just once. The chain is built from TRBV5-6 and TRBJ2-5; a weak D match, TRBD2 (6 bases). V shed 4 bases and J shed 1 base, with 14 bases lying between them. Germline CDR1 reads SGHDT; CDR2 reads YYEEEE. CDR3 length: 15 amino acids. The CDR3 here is CASSRRVSVQETQYF. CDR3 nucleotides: TGTGCCAGCAGCAGGAGGGTGTCAGTCCAAGAGACCCAGTACTTC.

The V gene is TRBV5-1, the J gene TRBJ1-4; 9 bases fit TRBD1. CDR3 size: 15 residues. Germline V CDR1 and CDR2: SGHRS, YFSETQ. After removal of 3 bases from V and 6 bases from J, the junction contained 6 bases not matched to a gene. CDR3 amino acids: CASSSVTGGDEKLFF. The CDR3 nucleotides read TGCGCCAGCAGCTCCGTGACAGGGGGAGATGAAAAACTGTTTTTT.

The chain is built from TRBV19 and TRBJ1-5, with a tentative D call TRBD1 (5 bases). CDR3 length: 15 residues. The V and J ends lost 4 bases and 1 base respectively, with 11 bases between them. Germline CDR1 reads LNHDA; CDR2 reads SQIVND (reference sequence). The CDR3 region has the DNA TGTGCCAGTAGTAAGGGGCAGATCAGCAATCAGCCCCAGCATTTT. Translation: CASSKGQISNQPQHF.

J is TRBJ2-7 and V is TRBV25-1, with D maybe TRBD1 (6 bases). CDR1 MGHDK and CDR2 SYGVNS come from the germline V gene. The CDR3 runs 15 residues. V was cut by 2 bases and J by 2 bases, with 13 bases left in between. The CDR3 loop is CASSEVGATTYEQYF. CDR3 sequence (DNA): TGTGCCAGCAGTGAAGTGGGGGCAACTACCTACGAGCAGTACTTC.

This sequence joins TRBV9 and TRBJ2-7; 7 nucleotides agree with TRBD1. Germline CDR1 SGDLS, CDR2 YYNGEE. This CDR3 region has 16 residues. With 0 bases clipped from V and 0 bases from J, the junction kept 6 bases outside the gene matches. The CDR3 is CASSVGGRGSSYEQYF. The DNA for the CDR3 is TGTGCCAGCAGCGTAGGGGGCAGGGGGAGCTCCTACGAGCAGTACTTC.

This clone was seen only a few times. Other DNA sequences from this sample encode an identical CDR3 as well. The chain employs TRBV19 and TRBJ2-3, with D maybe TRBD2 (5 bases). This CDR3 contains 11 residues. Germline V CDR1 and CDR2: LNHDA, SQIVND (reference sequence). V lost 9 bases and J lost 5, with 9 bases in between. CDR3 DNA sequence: TGTGCCAGCTCACTAGGAGATACGCAGTATTTT. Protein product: CASSLGDTQYF.

Here the CDR3 DNA reads TGCGCCAGCAGCCCCGGGACTAGCGTGACCTACGAGCAGTACTTC. Encoded protein: CASSPGTSVTYEQYF. V is TRBV5-1 and J is TRBJ2-7; 10 positions agree with TRBD2. Germline CDR1 and CDR2: SGHRS and YFSETQ. V was clipped by 4 bases and J by 2 bases; unmatched bases: 6. This CDR3 region has 15 residues.

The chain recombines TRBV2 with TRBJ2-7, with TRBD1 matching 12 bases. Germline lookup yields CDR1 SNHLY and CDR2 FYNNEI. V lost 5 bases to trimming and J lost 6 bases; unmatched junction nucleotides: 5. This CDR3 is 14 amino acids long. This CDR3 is CASSMGQGASEQYF. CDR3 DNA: TGTGCCAGCAGTATGGGACAGGGGGCGAGCGAGCAGTACTTC.